This TCR beta chain was retrieved from a study of beta chain features in type 1 diabetes. Notes on the study in general: Cells that show high TCR expression could be over-represented by cDNA sequencing.

To note about this clone: Its antigen is still unknown.

The CDR3 is made up of 15 amino acids. Germline V gene lookup returns CDR1 KGHSH and CDR2 LQKENI. J gave up 5 bases and V 3 bases, and 9 bases lay outside the gene matches. Expressed TCRB transcripts were sequenced because the entire RNA isolate underwent reverse transcription. The average for stem cell-like memory T cell samples was some 960,000 reads. Clones were sequenced by immunoSEQ multiplex PCR, and TCRdb holds only the in-frame ones, with some missing. The table records tens of thousands of clones, around 32% of them present only once. The chain has TRBV18 and TRBJ2-5; 7 positions match TRBD1. The sample consisted of stem cell memory CD4+ T cells from blood. The receptor was isolated from a woman between 18 and 29 years old in good health. This CDR3 is CASSPARGQSETQYF. The CDR3 bases are TGTGCCAGCTCACCGGCGAGGGGACAGTCGGAGACCCAGTACTTC.